The rows below give T cell receptor beta chains drawn from one sample of a study of T cells after yellow fever vaccination. TCRdb called the 5' RACE reads again in MiXCR, with one record for every CDR3 protein. The table shows around 600,000 distinct CDR3 sequences, with roughly an eighth occurring only once. Sequencing used PBMCs, obtained on the day of the yellow fever booster vaccination. These receptors all come from a man aged 30 to 39 who received the YFV17D yellow fever vaccine. Each CDR3 is given with its conserved first and last residue. Fields, in order: clone size, J gene, D gene, V gene, CDR3 DNA, CDR3 protein. D genes are given only for firm matches. Size values are once, few and many counts, or a class for expanded clones, and some rows have none.

few | TRBJ1-1 | . | TRBV7-2 | TGTGCCAGCGGAAAAATGGGAGGAAACACTGAAGCTTTCTTT | CASGKMGGNTEAFF
. | TRBJ2-7 | TRBD1 | TRBV10-3 | TGTGCCATCAGTTCCGCCGGGACAGGGTCCTACGAGCAGTACTTC | CAISSAGTGSYEQYF
. | TRBJ1-6 | . | TRBV5-6 | TGTGCCAGCAGCTTGGTGGGATCTAATTCACCCCTCCACTTT | CASSLVGSNSPLHF
. | TRBJ1-5 | . | TRBV6-2/TRBV6-3 | TGTGCCAGCAGTTACAACAGGTTTAGCAATCAGCCCCAGCATTTT | CASSYNRFSNQPQHF
many | TRBJ2-2 | . | TRBV5-5 | TGTGCCAGCAGCCTCTTCGGATGGGGGGCGCTGACCGGGGAGCTGTTTTTT | CASSLFGWGALTGELFF
few | TRBJ2-5 | . | TRBV18 | TGTGCCAGCTCACCATCTAGCACCCAAGAGACCCAGTACTTC | CASSPSSTQETQYF
few | TRBJ2-7 | TRBD2 | TRBV5-1 | TGCGCCAGCAGCTTAACCCGGACTAGCGGGTTCTCCTACGAGCAGTACTTC | CASSLTRTSGFSYEQYF
few | TRBJ2-5 | TRBD1 | TRBV20-1 | TGCAGTGCGCCGACAGGGGGCATCCAAGAGACCCAGTACTTC | CSAPTGGIQETQYF
few | TRBJ1-2 | . | TRBV5-1 | TGCGCCAGCAGCTTAACTGTAGCTAACTATGGCTACACCTTC | CASSLTVANYGYTF
many | TRBJ2-3 | . | TRBV20-1 | TGCAGTGCTCGCCTGGACGGAACAGATACGCAGTATTTT | CSARLDGTDTQYF
few | TRBJ2-3 | . | TRBV5-1 | TGCGCCAGCAGCTTGGCAGGGAAAAGCACAGATACGCAGTATTTT | CASSLAGKSTDTQYF